This paragraph covers one TCR beta chain sequence. What it binds is not known. The selected patients with pancreatic ductal adenocarcinoma had surgery but no neoadjuvant therapy. From germline, CDR1 is MNHEY and CDR2 SVGAGI. This CDR3 is 14 amino acids long. The J segment lost 5 bases and the V segment lost 4 bases, leaving 7 bases of the junction unmatched. Assay: immunoSEQ multiplex PCR; the TCRdb copy retains only in-frame clones and omits some. In the table there are 85,000 to 120,000 clones, nearly 95% of which are singletons. The record originates from a study of T cells in pancreatic ductal adenocarcinoma. The study, taken as a whole, reports: Blood clonality (roughly 0.067) did not differ significantly from tumor (roughly 0.11). Blood had more productive templates and roughly 8-fold more unique clonotypes than tumor.

The sample taken for sequencing was PBMCs. The receptor was derived from a human donor with pancreatic ductal adenocarcinoma. This chain joins TRBV6-5 and TRBJ1-1; TRBD1 matches 7 bases. CDR3 nucleotide sequence: TGTGCCAGCAGTTTGGTGGAGGGGGCGACTGAAGCTTTCTTT. This encodes CASSLVEGATEAFF.